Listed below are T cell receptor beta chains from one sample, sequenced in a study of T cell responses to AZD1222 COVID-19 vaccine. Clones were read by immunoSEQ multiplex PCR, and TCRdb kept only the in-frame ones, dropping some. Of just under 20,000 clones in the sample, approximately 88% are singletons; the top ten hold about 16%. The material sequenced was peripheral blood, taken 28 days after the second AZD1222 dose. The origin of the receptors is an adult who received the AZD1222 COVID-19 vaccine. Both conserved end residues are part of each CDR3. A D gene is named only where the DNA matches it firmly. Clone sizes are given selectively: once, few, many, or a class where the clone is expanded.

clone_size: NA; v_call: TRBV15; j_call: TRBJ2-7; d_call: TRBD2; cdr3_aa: CATSRGLAGAEQYF; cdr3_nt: TGTGCCACCAGCAGAGGACTAGCGGGAGCCGAGCAGTACTTC
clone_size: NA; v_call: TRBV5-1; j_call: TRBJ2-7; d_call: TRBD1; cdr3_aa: CASSPARDSPLEQYF; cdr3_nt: TGCGCCAGCAGCCCCGCTAGGGACAGTCCACTCGAGCAGTACTTC
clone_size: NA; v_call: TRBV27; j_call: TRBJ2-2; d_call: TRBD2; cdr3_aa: CASSLSGGTGELFF; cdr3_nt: TGTGCCAGCAGTTTGAGCGGGGGCACCGGGGAGCTGTTTTTT
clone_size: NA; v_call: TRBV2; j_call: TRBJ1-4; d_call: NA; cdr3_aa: CASSAVINEKLFF; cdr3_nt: TGTGCCAGCAGTGCTGTAATTAATGAAAAACTGTTTTTT
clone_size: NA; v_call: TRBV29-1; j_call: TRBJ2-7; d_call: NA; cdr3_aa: CSVDSSQPEQYF; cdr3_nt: TGCAGCGTTGATAGTTCCCAACCCGAGCAGTACTTC
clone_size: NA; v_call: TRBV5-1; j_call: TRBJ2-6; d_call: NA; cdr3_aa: CASSSSSGPGANVLTF; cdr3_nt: TGCGCCAGCAGCTCGAGCTCCGGTCCTGGGGCCAACGTCCTGACTTTC
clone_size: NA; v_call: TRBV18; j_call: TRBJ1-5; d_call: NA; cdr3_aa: CASSPLAQGHQPQHF; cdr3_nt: TGTGCCAGCTCACCGTTAGCCCAAGGACATCAGCCCCAGCATTTT
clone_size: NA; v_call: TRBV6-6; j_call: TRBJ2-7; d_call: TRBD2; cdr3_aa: CASRTPGGRASYEQYF; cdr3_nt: TGTGCCAGCAGAACGCCCGGAGGGAGGGCCTCCTACGAGCAGTACTTC
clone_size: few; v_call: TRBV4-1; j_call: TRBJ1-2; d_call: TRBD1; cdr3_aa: CASSQSTGTGDYGYTF; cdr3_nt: TGCGCCAGCAGCCAATCCACCGGGACAGGGGACTATGGCTACACCTTC
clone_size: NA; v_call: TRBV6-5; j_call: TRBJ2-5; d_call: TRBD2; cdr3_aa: CASRIRLAGDETQYF; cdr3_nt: TGTGCCAGCAGAATTCGACTAGCGGGAGACGAGACCCAGTACTTC
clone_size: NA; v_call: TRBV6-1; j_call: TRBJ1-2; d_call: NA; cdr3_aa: CASSEALGQIYGYTF; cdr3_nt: TGTGCCAGCAGTGAAGCGCTGGGGCAGATCTATGGCTACACCTTC
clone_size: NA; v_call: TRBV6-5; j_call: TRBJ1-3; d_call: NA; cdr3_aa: CASSYSSGDTIYF; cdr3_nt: TGTGCCAGCAGTTACTCGTCCGGGGACACCATATATTTT
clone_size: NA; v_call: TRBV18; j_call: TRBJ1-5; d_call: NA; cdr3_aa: CASSPLGYNQPQHF; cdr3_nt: TGTGCCAGCTCACCCCTAGGGTACAATCAGCCCCAGCATTTT
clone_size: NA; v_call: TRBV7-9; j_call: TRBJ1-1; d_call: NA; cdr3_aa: CASSLTKNTEAFF; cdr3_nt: TGTGCCAGCAGCTTAACAAAGAACACTGAAGCTTTCTTT
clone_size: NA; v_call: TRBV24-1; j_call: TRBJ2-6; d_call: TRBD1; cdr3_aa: CATSDLDRASSGANVLTF; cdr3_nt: TGTGCCACCAGTGACCTAGACAGGGCCAGCTCTGGGGCCAACGTCCTGACTTTC
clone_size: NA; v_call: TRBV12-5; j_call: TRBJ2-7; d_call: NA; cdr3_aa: CASGGSMDYEQYF; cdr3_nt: TGTGCTAGTGGGGGGTCTATGGACTACGAGCAGTACTTC
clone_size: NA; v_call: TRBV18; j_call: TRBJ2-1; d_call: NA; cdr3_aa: CASSPQRLRDEQFF; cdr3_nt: TGTGCCAGCTCACCCCAACGGCTACGGGATGAGCAGTTCTTC
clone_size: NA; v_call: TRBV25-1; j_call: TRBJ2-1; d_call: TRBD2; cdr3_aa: CASSNPGGIHNEQFF; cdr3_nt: TGTGCCAGCAGCAACCCGGGAGGTATCCACAATGAGCAGTTCTTC
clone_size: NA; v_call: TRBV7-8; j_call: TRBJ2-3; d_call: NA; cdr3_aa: CASSQRDTQYF; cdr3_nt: TGTGCCAGCAGCCAGAGGGATACGCAGTATTTT
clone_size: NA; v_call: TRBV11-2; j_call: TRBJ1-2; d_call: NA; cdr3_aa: CASSLGWVTNYGYTF; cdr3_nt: TGTGCCAGCAGCTTAGGCTGGGTAACTAACTATGGCTACACCTTC
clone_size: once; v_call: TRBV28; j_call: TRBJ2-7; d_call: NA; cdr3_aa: CASSLINYEQYF; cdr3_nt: TGTGCCAGCAGCTTAATCAACTACGAGCAGTACTTC
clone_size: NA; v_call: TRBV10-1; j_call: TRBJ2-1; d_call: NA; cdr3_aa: CASSDRSGRTYNEQFF; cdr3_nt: TGCGCCAGCAGTGATCGGAGCGGGCGTACATACAATGAGCAGTTCTTC
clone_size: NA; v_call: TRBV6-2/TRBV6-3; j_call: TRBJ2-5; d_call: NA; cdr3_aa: CASSFPLPTGQETQYF; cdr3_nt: TGTGCCAGCAGTTTCCCTCTACCGACAGGCCAAGAGACCCAGTACTTC
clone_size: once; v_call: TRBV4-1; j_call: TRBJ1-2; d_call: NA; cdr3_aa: CASSQGRQAYGYTF; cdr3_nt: TGCGCCAGCAGCCAAGGACGGCAGGCCTATGGCTACACCTTC
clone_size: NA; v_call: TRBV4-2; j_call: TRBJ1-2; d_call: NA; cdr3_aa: CASSQRGGDYGYTF; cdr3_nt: TGTGCCAGCAGCCAGAGGGGGGGAGACTATGGCTACACCTTC
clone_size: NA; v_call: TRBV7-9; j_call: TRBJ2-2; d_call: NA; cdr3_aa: CASSPGQNTGELFF; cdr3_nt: TGTGCCAGCAGCCCGGGACAGAACACCGGGGAGCTGTTTTTT
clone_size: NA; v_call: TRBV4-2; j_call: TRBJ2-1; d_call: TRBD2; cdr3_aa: CASSQDPLAGEGNEQFF; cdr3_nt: TGTGCCAGCAGCCAAGATCCCCTAGCGGGAGAGGGGAATGAGCAGTTCTTC
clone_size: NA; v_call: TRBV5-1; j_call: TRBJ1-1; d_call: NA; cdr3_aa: CASSFGNSMNTEAFF; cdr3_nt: TGCGCCAGCAGCTTCGGTAACAGCATGAACACTGAAGCTTTCTTT
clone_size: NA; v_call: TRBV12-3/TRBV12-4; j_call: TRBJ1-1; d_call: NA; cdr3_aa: CASRGQPVTEAFF; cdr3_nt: TGTGCCAGCAGGGGACAACCAGTCACTGAAGCTTTCTTT
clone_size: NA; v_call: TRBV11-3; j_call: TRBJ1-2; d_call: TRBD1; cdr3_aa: CASSLESPGTGGYGYTF; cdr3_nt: TGTGCCAGCAGCTTAGAGTCCCCCGGGACAGGGGGCTATGGCTACACCTTC
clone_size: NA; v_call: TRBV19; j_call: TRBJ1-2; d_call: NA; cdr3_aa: CASSILRGSNYGYTF; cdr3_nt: TGTGCCAGTAGTATATTGCGGGGGAGTAACTATGGCTACACCTTC
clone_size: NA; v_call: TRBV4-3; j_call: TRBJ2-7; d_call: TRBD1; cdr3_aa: CASSAGTGGDYEQYF; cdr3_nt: TGCGCCAGCAGCGCAGGGACAGGGGGCGACTACGAGCAGTACTTC
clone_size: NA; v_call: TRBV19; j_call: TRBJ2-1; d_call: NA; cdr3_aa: CASSMGLSLAYNEQFF; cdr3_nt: TGTGCCAGTAGTATGGGACTCAGTCTGGCCTACAATGAGCAGTTCTTC
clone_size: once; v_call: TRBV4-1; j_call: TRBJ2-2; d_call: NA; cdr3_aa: CASSQERSREITGELFF; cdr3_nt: TGCGCCAGCAGCCAAGAACGCTCTCGAGAGATCACCGGGGAGCTGTTTTTT
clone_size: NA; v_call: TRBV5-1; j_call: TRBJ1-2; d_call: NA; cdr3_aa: CASSRGQTYGYTF; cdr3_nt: TGCGCCAGCAGCCGGGGTCAAACTTATGGCTACACCTTC
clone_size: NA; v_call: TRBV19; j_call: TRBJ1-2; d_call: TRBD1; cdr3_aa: CASSRDREAYGYTF; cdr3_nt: TGTGCCAGTAGCCGGGACAGGGAGGCCTATGGCTACACCTTC
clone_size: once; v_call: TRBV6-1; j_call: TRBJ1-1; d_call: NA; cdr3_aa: CASSEPLDRVRGVSTEAFF; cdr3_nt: TGTGCCAGCAGTGAACCACTAGACCGAGTAAGGGGAGTGAGCACTGAAGCTTTCTTT
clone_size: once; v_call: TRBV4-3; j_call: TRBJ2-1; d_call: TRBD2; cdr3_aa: CASSQEGFRTSRYNEQFF; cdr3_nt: TGCGCCAGCAGCCAAGAGGGATTCAGGACTAGCCGATACAATGAGCAGTTCTTC
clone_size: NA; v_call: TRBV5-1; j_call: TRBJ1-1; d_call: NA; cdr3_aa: CASTQGHLNTEAFF; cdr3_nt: TGCGCCAGCACCCAGGGACACCTGAACACTGAAGCTTTCTTT
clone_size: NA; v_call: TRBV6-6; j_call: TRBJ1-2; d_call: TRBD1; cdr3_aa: CASSYGTGGHGYTF; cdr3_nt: TGTGCCAGCAGTTACGGGACAGGGGGGCATGGCTACACCTTC
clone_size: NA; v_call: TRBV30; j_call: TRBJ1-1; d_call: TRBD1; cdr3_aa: CAWDQGVGTEAFF; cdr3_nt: TGTGCCTGGGATCAGGGGGTGGGCACTGAAGCTTTCTTT
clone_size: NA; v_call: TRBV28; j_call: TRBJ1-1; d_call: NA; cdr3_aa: CASSPRGGVNTEAFF; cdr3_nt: TGTGCCAGCAGTCCTCGGGGGGGGGTGAACACTGAAGCTTTCTTT
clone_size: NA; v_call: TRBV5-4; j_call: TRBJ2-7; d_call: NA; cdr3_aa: CASSLGPGGGSEQYF; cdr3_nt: TGTGCCAGCAGCTTGGGGCCTGGGGGGGGCTCTGAGCAGTACTTC